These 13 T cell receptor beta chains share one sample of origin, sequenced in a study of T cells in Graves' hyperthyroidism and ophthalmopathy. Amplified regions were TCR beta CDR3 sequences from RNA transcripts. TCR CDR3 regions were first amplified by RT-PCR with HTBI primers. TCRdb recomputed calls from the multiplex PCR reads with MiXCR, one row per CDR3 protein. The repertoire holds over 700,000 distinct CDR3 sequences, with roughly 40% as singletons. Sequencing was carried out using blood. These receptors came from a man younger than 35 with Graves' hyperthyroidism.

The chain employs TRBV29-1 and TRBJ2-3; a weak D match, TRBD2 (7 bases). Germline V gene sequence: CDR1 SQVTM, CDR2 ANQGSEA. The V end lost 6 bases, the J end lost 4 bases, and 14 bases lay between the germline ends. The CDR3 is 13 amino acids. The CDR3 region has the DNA TGCAGCGTCTGGACGGGGGGCGCAGATACGCAGTATTTT. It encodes CSVWTGGADTQYF.

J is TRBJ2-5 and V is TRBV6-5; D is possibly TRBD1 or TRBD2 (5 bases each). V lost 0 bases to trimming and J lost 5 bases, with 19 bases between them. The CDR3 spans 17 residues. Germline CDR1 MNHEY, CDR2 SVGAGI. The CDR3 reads CASSYSTPARGRETQYF. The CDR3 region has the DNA TGTGCCAGCAGTTACTCGACGCCAGCGAGGGGCCGTGAGACCCAGTACTTC.

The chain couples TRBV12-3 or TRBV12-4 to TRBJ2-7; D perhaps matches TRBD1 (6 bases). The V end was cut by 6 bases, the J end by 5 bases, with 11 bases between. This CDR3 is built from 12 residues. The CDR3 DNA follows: TGTGCCAGCAGCGAAGGGGGAGACGAGCAGTACTTC. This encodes CASSEGGDEQYF.

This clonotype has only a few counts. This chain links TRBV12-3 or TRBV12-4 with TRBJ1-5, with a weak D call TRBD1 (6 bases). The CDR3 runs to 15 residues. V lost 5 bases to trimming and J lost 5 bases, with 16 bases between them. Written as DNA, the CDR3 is TGTGCCAGCAGTCCCACGGTACCAGGGGATCAGCCCCAGCATTTT. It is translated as CASSPTVPGDQPQHF.

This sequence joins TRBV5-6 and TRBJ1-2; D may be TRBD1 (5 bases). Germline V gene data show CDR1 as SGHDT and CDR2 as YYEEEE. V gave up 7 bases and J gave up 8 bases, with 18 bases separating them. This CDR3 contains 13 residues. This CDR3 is CASATQIGAGYTF. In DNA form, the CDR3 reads TGTGCCAGCGCCACTCAAATCGGGGCCGGCTACACCTTC.

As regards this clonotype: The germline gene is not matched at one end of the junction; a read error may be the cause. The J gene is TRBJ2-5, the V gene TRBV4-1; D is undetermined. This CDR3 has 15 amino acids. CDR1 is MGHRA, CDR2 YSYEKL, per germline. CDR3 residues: CASSQDITNQETQYF. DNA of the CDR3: TGTGCCAGCAGCCAAGATATCACTAACCAAGAGACCCAGTACTTC.

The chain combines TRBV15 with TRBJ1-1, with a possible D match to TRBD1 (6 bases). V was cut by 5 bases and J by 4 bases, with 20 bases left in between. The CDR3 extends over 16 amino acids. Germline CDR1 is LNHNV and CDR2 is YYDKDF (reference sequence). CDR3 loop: CATSVEGDRWSTEAFF. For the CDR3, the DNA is TGTGCCACCAGCGTTGAAGGTGACAGGTGGAGCACTGAAGCTTTCTTT.

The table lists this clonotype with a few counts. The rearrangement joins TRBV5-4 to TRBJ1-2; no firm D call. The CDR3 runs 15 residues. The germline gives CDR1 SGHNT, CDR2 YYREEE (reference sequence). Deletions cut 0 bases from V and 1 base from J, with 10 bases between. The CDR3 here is CASSLDSLSNYGYTF. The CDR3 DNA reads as TGTGCCAGCAGCTTGGACAGTCTGAGTAACTATGGCTACACCTTC.

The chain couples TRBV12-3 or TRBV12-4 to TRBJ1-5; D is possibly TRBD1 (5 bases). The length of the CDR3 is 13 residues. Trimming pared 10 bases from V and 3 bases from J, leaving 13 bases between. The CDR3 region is CATPGPLNQPQHF. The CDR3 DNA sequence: TGTGCCACTCCGGGACCCCTCAATCAGCCCCAGCATTTT.

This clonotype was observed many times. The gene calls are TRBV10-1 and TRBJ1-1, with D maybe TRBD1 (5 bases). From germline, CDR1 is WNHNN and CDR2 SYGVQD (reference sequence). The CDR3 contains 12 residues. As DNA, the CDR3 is TGCTCCCACGGTGGGGCTAACACTGAAGCTTTCTTT. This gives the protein CSHGGANTEAFF.

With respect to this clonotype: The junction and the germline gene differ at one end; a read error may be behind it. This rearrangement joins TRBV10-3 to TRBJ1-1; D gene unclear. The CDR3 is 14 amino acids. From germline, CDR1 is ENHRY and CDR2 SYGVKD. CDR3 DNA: TGTGCCAGCAGTTACCCCTACACGGACACTGAAGCTTTCTTT. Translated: CASSYPYTDTEAFF.

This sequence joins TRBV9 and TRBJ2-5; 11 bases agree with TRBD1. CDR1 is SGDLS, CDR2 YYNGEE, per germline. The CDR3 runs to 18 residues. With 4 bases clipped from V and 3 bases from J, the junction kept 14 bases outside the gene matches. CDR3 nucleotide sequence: TGTGCCAGCAGCTTAGTCCCGGGACAGGGGGTAGAGGAAGAGACCCAGTACTTC. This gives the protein CASSLVPGQGVEEETQYF.

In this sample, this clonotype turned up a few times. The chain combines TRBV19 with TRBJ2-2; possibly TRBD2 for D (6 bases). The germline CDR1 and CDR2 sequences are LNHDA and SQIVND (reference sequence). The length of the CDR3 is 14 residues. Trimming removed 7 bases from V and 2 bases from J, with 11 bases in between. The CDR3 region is CASTWRGNTGELFF. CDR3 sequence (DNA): TGTGCCAGTACCTGGAGGGGCAACACCGGGGAGCTGTTTTTT.